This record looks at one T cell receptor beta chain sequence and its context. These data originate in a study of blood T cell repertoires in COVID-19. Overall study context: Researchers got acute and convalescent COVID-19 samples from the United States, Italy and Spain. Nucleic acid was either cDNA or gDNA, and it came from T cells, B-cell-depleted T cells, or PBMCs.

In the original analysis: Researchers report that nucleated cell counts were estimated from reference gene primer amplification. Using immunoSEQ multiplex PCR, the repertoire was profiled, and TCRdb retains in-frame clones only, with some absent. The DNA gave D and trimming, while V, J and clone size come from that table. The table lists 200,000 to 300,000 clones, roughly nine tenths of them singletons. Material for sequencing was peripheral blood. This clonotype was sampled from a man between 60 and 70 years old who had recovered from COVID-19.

The CDR3 DNA follows: TGTGCCAGCAGCTCCTTGAGGGACAGCAATGAGCAGTTCTTC. Translation: CASSSLRDSNEQFF. The rearrangement joins TRBV7-9 to TRBJ2-1; TRBD1 aligns across 7 bases. Germline V gene sequence: CDR1 SEHNR, CDR2 FQNEAQ (reference sequence). Unmatched junction bases numbered 6, after V lost 4 bases and J lost 6 bases. The CDR3 covers 14 residues.